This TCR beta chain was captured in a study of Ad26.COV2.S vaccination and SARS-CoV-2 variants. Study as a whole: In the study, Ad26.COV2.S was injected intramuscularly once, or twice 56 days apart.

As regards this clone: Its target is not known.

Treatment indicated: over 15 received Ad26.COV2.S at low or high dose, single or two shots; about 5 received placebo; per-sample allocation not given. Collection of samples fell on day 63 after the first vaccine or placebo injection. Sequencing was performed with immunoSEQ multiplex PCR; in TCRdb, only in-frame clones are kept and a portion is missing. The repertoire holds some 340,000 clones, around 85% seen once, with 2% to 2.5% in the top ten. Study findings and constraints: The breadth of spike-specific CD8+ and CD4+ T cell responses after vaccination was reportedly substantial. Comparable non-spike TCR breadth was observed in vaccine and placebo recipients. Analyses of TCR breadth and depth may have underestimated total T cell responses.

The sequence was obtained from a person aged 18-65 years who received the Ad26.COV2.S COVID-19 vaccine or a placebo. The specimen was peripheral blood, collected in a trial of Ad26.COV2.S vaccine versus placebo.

The CDR3 nucleotides are TGTGCCAGCAGCAAAGACAGTGGAGGTGAAAAACTGTTTTTT. Translating gives CASSKDSGGEKLFF. V and J are TRBV11-2 and TRBJ1-4; D is perhaps TRBD1 (5 bases). The CDR3 contains 14 residues. Germline CDR1 and CDR2: SGHAT and FQNNGV. V lost 5 bases, J lost 7 bases, and 14 bases lay in between.